Listed below are T cell receptor beta chains from one sample, sequenced in a study of PD-L1 blockade in urothelial cancer. Measured with immunoSEQ multiplex PCR; TCRdb has only the in-frame clones, and not every one. The sample records around 63,000 clones, 81% being singletons. The sequencing used PBMCs, collected around atezolizumab (anti-PD-L1) treatment. Source of these receptors: a man in his 70s with urothelial cancer. Each CDR3 is given with its conserved first and last residue. Fields, in order: D gene, clone size, CDR3 length, J gene, V gene, CDR3 protein, CDR3 DNA. D genes are given only for firm matches. The size field is filled for only some rows; it gives once, few, many or a size class.

D: NA
size: NA
length: 15
J: TRBJ2-3
V: TRBV9
CDR3: CASSVVVSGTDTQYF
DNA: TGTGCCAGCAGCGTAGTTGTCTCCGGCACAGATACGCAGTATTTT

D: TRBD1
size: NA
length: 15
J: TRBJ2-2
V: TRBV19
CDR3: CASTAGTGLAGELFF
DNA: TGTGCCAGTACCGCAGGGACAGGGCTAGCCGGGGAGCTGTTTTTT

D: TRBD1
size: NA
length: 17
J: TRBJ1-2
V: TRBV11-2
CDR3: CASSLDLDRENRYGYTF
DNA: TGTGCCAGCAGCTTAGACCTGGACAGGGAAAACCGCTATGGCTACACCTTC

D: NA
size: NA
length: 17
J: TRBJ2-6
V: TRBV19
CDR3: CARRIDRRGPGANVLTF
DNA: TGTGCCAGGAGAATCGACAGACGAGGTCCTGGGGCCAACGTCCTGACTTTC

D: NA
size: NA
length: 16
J: TRBJ1-4
V: TRBV19
CDR3: CASSIGRLATNEKLFF
DNA: TGTGCCAGTAGTATCGGCAGACTTGCAACTAATGAAAAACTGTTTTTT

D: NA
size: NA
length: 13
J: TRBJ2-2
V: TRBV19
CDR3: CASSSYTGGELFF
DNA: TGTGCCAGTAGTTCATATACCGGTGGGGAGCTGTTTTTT

D: NA
size: NA
length: 16
J: TRBJ2-1
V: TRBV30
CDR3: CAWSPATFRGNNEQFF
DNA: TGTGCCTGGAGCCCCGCGACCTTCCGGGGGAACAATGAGCAGTTCTTC

D: TRBD1
size: NA
length: 15
J: TRBJ2-7
V: TRBV5-1
CDR3: CASSLAGDRGGEQYF
DNA: TGCGCCAGCAGCTTGGCGGGGGACAGGGGAGGCGAGCAGTACTTC

D: NA
size: NA
length: 17
J: TRBJ2-2
V: TRBV5-6
CDR3: CASSAPTGAAGTGELFF
DNA: TGTGCCAGCAGCGCCCCAACAGGGGCCGCGGGGACCGGGGAGCTGTTTTTT

D: NA
size: many
length: 12
J: TRBJ1-5
V: TRBV7-2
CDR3: CASSLGNQPQHF
DNA: TGTGCCAGCAGCCTTGGCAATCAGCCCCAGCATTTT

D: TRBD2
size: NA
length: 15
J: TRBJ2-5
V: TRBV7-3
CDR3: CASSPTTSGGKTQYF
DNA: TGTGCCAGCAGCCCGACGACTAGCGGGGGAAAGACCCAGTACTTC

D: TRBD1
size: NA
length: 15
J: TRBJ1-1
V: TRBV4-3
CDR3: CASSRGQGRNTEAFF
DNA: TGCGCCAGCAGCCGGGGACAGGGGAGGAACACTGAAGCTTTCTTT

D: NA
size: NA
length: 15
J: TRBJ2-3
V: TRBV5-1
CDR3: CASSFGNTGTDTQYF
DNA: TGCGCCAGCAGCTTTGGCAACACCGGCACAGATACGCAGTATTTT

D: TRBD2
size: NA
length: 18
J: TRBJ2-3
V: TRBV5-1
CDR3: CASSSAVAAGVRTDTQYF
DNA: TGCGCCAGCAGCTCGGCCGTGGCAGCGGGGGTGCGCACAGATACGCAGTATTTT

D: NA
size: NA
length: 13
J: TRBJ1-5
V: TRBV27
CDR3: CASSGRGNQPQHF
DNA: TGTGCCAGCAGTGGAAGGGGTAATCAGCCCCAGCATTTT

D: TRBD1
size: NA
length: 14
J: TRBJ2-5
V: TRBV7-2
CDR3: CASSRTGGEETQYF
DNA: TGTGCCAGCAGCCGGACAGGCGGTGAAGAGACCCAGTACTTC

D: TRBD2
size: NA
length: 14
J: TRBJ2-1
V: TRBV29-1
CDR3: CSVEASGGYNEQFF
DNA: TGCAGCGTTGAAGCTAGCGGGGGGTACAATGAGCAGTTCTTC

D: NA
size: NA
length: 15
J: TRBJ1-5
V: TRBV4-1
CDR3: CASSQEQGEDQPQHF
DNA: TGCGCCAGCAGCCAAGAACAGGGAGAAGATCAGCCCCAGCATTTT

D: NA
size: NA
length: 14
J: TRBJ1-1
V: TRBV19
CDR3: CASSTDQTVRKAFF
DNA: TGTGCCAGTAGTACCGACCAGACAGTCCGGAAAGCTTTCTTT

D: TRBD1
size: NA
length: 16
J: TRBJ2-5
V: TRBV6-5
CDR3: CASSYRKQGYQETQYF
DNA: TGTGCCAGCAGTTATCGAAAACAGGGGTACCAAGAGACCCAGTACTTC

D: TRBD2
size: NA
length: 15
J: TRBJ2-3
V: TRBV18
CDR3: CASSPGLAGTDTQYF
DNA: TGTGCCAGCTCACCCGGACTAGCGGGTACAGATACGCAGTATTTT

D: TRBD1
size: NA
length: 13
J: TRBJ1-6
V: TRBV5-1
CDR3: CASSWGQESPLHF
DNA: TGCGCCAGCAGCTGGGGACAGGAGTCTCCCCTCCACTTT

D: NA
size: NA
length: 14
J: TRBJ2-3
V: TRBV2
CDR3: CASREGLPTDTQYF
DNA: TGTGCCAGCAGGGAGGGCTTACCCACAGATACGCAGTATTTT

D: NA
size: few
length: 14
J: TRBJ1-5
V: TRBV5-6
CDR3: CASSPLGSGQPQHF
DNA: TGTGCCAGCAGCCCACTGGGTTCGGGTCAGCCCCAGCATTTT

D: TRBD1
size: NA
length: 15
J: TRBJ2-3
V: TRBV4-3
CDR3: CASSPDRGASDTQYF
DNA: TGCGCCAGCAGCCCCGACAGGGGTGCATCAGATACGCAGTATTTT

D: TRBD1
size: NA
length: 15
J: TRBJ1-6
V: TRBV5-1
CDR3: CASSLGTGEDSPLHF
DNA: TGCGCCAGCAGCTTGGGGACAGGGGAGGATTCACCCCTCCACTTT

D: NA
size: once
length: 15
J: TRBJ2-1
V: TRBV12-5
CDR3: CASGLGQGISNEQFF
DNA: TGTGCTAGTGGTTTGGGTCAGGGTATTAGCAATGAGCAGTTCTTC

D: NA
size: once
length: 14
J: TRBJ2-5
V: TRBV27
CDR3: CASGSWDIPETQYF
DNA: TGTGCCAGCGGTAGCTGGGACATCCCCGAGACCCAGTACTTC

D: NA
size: NA
length: 16
J: TRBJ2-3
V: TRBV7-6
CDR3: CASSLVTGGWGDTQYF
DNA: TGTGCCAGCAGCTTAGTTACGGGGGGCTGGGGAGATACGCAGTATTTT

D: TRBD1
size: NA
length: 17
J: TRBJ2-7
V: TRBV4-1
CDR3: CASSQDRWDRGLYEQYF
DNA: TGCGCCAGCAGCCAAGATAGATGGGACAGGGGATTATACGAGCAGTACTTC

D: NA
size: NA
length: 15
J: TRBJ2-1
V: TRBV7-3
CDR3: CASSPQGSSYNEQFF
DNA: TGTGCCAGCAGCCCGCAAGGGAGCTCCTACAATGAGCAGTTCTTC

D: TRBD2
size: NA
length: 17
J: TRBJ2-3
V: TRBV10-3
CDR3: CAISGGLAGGSTDTQYF
DNA: TGTGCCATCAGTGGGGGACTAGCGGGAGGTAGCACAGATACGCAGTATTTT

D: NA
size: NA
length: 18
J: TRBJ2-5
V: TRBV10-3
CDR3: CAISERRLGADTQETQYF
DNA: TGTGCCATCAGTGAGAGGCGCTTGGGGGCCGATACACAAGAGACCCAGTACTTC

D: TRBD2
size: NA
length: 14
J: TRBJ2-7
V: TRBV2
CDR3: CASSIRLAGYEQYF
DNA: TGTGCCAGCAGTATCCGACTAGCTGGATACGAGCAGTACTTC

D: NA
size: NA
length: 16
J: TRBJ1-6
V: TRBV5-1
CDR3: CASSLDRQENNSPLHF
DNA: TGCGCCAGCAGCTTGGACAGACAGGAGAATAATTCACCCCTCCACTTT

D: NA
size: NA
length: 15
J: TRBJ2-3
V: TRBV4-1
CDR3: CASSQGGGRTDTQYF
DNA: TGCGCCAGCAGCCAGGGTGGGGGCCGCACAGATACGCAGTATTTT

D: NA
size: once
length: 12
J: TRBJ2-5
V: TRBV6-5
CDR3: CASGGRAETQYF
DNA: TGTGCCAGCGGGGGCAGGGCTGAGACCCAGTACTTC

D: TRBD1
size: NA
length: 14
J: TRBJ1-2
V: TRBV5-1
CDR3: CASSWGQANYGYTF
DNA: TGCGCCAGCAGCTGGGGACAGGCAAACTATGGCTACACCTTC

D: TRBD1
size: NA
length: 13
J: TRBJ1-2
V: TRBV7-2
CDR3: CASSYRGQNGYTF
DNA: TGTGCCAGCAGCTACAGGGGGCAAAATGGCTACACCTTC

D: TRBD2
size: NA
length: 18
J: TRBJ2-6
V: TRBV9
CDR3: CASSVVPGGGSGANVLTF
DNA: TGTGCCAGCAGCGTAGTACCGGGGGGGGGCTCTGGGGCCAACGTCCTGACTTTC

D: NA
size: NA
length: 14
J: TRBJ1-2
V: TRBV14
CDR3: CASSQDDQVYGYTF
DNA: TGTGCCAGCAGCCAAGATGACCAGGTCTATGGCTACACCTTC

D: TRBD2
size: NA
length: 14
J: TRBJ2-7
V: TRBV13
CDR3: CASSLGGGSYEQYF
DNA: TGTGCCAGCAGCTTAGGCGGGGGGTCCTACGAGCAGTACTTC